This T cell receptor (beta chain) appears in the sequencing data of a study of blood T cell repertoires in COVID-19. Looking at the study overall: Sample material is recorded as cDNA or gDNA derived from T cells, B-cell-depleted T cells, or PBMCs.

V lost 6 bases to trimming and J lost 2 bases; unmatched junction nucleotides: 6. Germline CDR1 reads MDHEN; CDR2 reads SYDVKM. CDR3 length: 15 residues. Original methodology: For nucleated cells, counts were estimated from reference gene primer amplification. The assay was immunoSEQ multiplex PCR, and TCRdb's table has in-frame clones only and misses some. V and J calls plus clone size are reproduced from that table; the DNA served to infer D and trimming. The repertoire includes 95,000 or so clones, 79% of them detected once, and over 15% sits in the top ten. Sequencing was performed on peripheral blood. The genes are TRBV28 and TRBJ1-4, with TRBD1 identical over 7 bases. The receptor was derived from a woman older than 75 with active or convalescent COVID-19. This CDR3 reads CASSQTGTTNEKLFF. As DNA, the CDR3 is TGTGCCAGCAGCCAGACAGGGACCACTAATGAAAAACTGTTTTTT.